This T cell receptor beta chain was sequenced for a study of T cell responses to AZD1222 COVID-19 vaccine. Study observations and caveats: Reports indicate that nearly half of spike-specific TCRs are directed at unmutated variant regions. Females made up more of the donors, who were largely white British, and clonal diversity may have come out too low. Repertoire collection took place solely once the T cell response had peaked.

Some clones are missing from TCRdb's copy, which holds only in-frame ones; the method was immunoSEQ multiplex PCR. The sample shows roughly 160,000 clones, 75% to 90% of them seen only once. Trimming at V came to 5 bases and at J to 7 bases, leaving 8 bases not matched to a gene. Germline V lookup: CDR1 MNHEY, CDR2 SMNVEV (reference sequence). The CDR3 is 14 residues long. For this clone: No antigen is known for it.

Here the sequenced sample was peripheral blood, taken on day 0 of AZD1222 vaccination. This clonotype originated in an adult in good health. The chain joins TRBV27 to TRBJ2-7; 10 bases agree with TRBD2. CDR3 protein: CASSPERGGDEQYF. In DNA form, the CDR3 reads TGTGCCAGCAGTCCGGAGCGGGGGGGAGATGAGCAGTACTTC.